This entry lists 9 T cell receptor beta chains sequenced from one sample in a study of technical replicates of blood from a handful of donors. Profiling relied on immunoSEQ multiplex PCR, and the TCRdb table lists in-frame clones only, not all of them. This table holds under 80,000 clones, roughly 96% found once. Sequencing was performed on T cells isolated from PBMCs. The source of these receptors is a human donor in good health.

The gene calls are TRBV7-6 and TRBJ1-4; no clear D. Per the germline V gene, CDR1 is SGHVS and CDR2 is FNYEAQ. Trimming left V 1 base short and J 5 bases short, with 8 bases between. This CDR3 spans 14 amino acids. This CDR3 reads CASSLGRGNEKLFF. The CDR3 DNA reads as TGTGCCAGCAGCTTAGGCCGGGGAAATGAAAAACTGTTTTTT.

J is TRBJ1-3 and V is TRBV27; 9 nucleotides agree with TRBD1. The CDR3 has 17 residues. Per the germline V gene, CDR1 is MNHEY and CDR2 is SMNVEV (reference sequence). Trimming at V came to 1 base and at J to 4 bases, leaving 8 bases not matched to a gene. The CDR3 is CASSLLGGQGGGNTIYF. The CDR3 DNA follows: TGTGCCAGCAGTTTATTAGGGGGACAGGGCGGCGGAAACACCATATATTTT.

V gene TRBV10-3 combines with J gene TRBJ1-6; D perhaps matches TRBD1 (6 bases). Germline CDR1 is ENHRY and CDR2 is SYGVKD. V was trimmed by 6 bases and J by 10 bases, leaving 10 bases between them. The CDR3 covers 12 residues. The CDR3 here is CAIRQGGSPLHF. CDR3 nucleotides: TGTGCCATCAGACAGGGTGGGTCACCCCTCCACTTT.

This chain connects TRBV29-1 to TRBJ2-7; unclear D gene. The length of the CDR3 is 13 residues. Germline V gene data show CDR1 as SQVTM and CDR2 as ANQGSEA. V gave up 0 bases and J gave up 3 bases, with 9 bases separating them. The CDR3 DNA follows: TGCAGCGTTGAAGATGGTAACAGCTACGAGCAGTACTTC. Encoded protein: CSVEDGNSYEQYF.

The chain links TRBV28 to TRBJ1-4; 7 positions match TRBD1. Trimming removed 7 bases from V and 8 bases from J; junction bases left unmatched: 10. This CDR3 contains 14 residues. Germline CDR1 and CDR2: MDHEN and SYDVKM. The CDR3 DNA reads as TGTGCCAGCAATGGAGAGACAGGGAACGAAAAACTGTTTTTT. It is translated as CASNGETGNEKLFF.

V and J are TRBV5-1 and TRBJ2-7, with 7 nucleotides matching TRBD1. V lost 4 bases and J lost 3; bases outside the gene matches: 4. CDR1 and CDR2 (germline): SGHRS, YFSETQ. The CDR3 has 13 amino acids. DNA for the CDR3: TGCGCCAGCAGCGGGACAGTAGACTACGAGCAGTACTTC. This encodes CASSGTVDYEQYF.

This clone occurred once. The V gene is TRBV7-2, the J gene TRBJ1-2, with D tentatively TRBD1 (6 bases). Trimming removed 5 bases at V and 11 bases at J, with 15 bases between. Per germline, CDR1 SGHTA and CDR2 FQGNSA. The CDR3 is 12 amino acids. CDR3: CASSAYRDSYTF. CDR3 nucleotides: TGTGCCAGCAGCGCATACAGGGATTCGTACACCTTC.

The J gene is TRBJ1-5, the V gene TRBV18; 9 nucleotides align to TRBD1. V shed 5 bases and J 2 bases; nucleotides not matched to a gene: 4. The CDR3 runs to 15 residues. CDR1 and CDR2 (germline): KGHSH, LQKENI. CDR3 nucleotides: TGTGCCAGCTCATCGGGACAGGGAGGCAATCAGCCCCAGCATTTT. Residues: CASSSGQGGNQPQHF.

The chain joins TRBV5-1 to TRBJ2-2; the match to TRBD1 covers 9 bases. This CDR3 has 17 residues. Germline values: CDR1 SGHRS, CDR2 YFSETQ. V shed 0 bases and J 5 bases; nucleotides not matched to a gene: 8. The CDR3 DNA is TGCGCCAGCAGCTTGGCTCGGACAGGGGAAGGGACCGGGGAGCTGTTTTTT. It encodes CASSLARTGEGTGELFF.